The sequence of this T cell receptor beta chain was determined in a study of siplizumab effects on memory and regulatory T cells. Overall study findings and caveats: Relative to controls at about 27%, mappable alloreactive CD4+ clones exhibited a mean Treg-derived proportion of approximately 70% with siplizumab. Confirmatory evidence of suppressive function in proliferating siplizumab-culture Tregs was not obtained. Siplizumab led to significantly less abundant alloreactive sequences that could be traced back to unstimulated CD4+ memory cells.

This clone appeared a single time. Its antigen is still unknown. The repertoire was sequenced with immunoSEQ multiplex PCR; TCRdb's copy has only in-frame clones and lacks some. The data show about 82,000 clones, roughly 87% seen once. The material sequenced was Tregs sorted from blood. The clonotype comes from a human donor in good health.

Written as DNA, the CDR3 is TGTGCCATCGGACAGGTTGTAGATACGCAGTATTTT. Amino acid sequence: CAIGQVVDTQYF. The rearrangement links TRBV10-3 to TRBJ2-3; 7 nucleotides align to TRBD1. From germline, CDR1 is ENHRY and CDR2 SYGVKD. The V gene end was trimmed by 8 bases and the J gene end by 5 bases; junction bases not matched to a gene: 4. CDR3 size: 12 residues.